The 14 T cell receptor beta chains reported below all come from one sample, sequenced in a study of blood T cell repertoires in COVID-19. TCRdb's copy holds only in-frame clones and misses some; the assay was immunoSEQ multiplex PCR. The profile covers about 350,000 clones, with 85% to 90% appearing a single time and over 1% taken by the ten largest. Sequences were obtained from PBMCs or T cells enriched from blood (not recorded which). The receptors shown here come from a woman between 25 and 40 years old who had been exposed to COVID-19.

A note on this clone: At the DNA level, this CDR3 is encoded by other sequences in the same sample as well. V and J are TRBV9 and TRBJ1-4, with no clear D. This CDR3 comprises 15 residues. Trimming shortened V by 0 bases and J by 1 base, and 7 bases separated the two germline ends. Germline V gives CDR1 SGDLS, CDR2 YYNGEE. Here the CDR3 DNA reads TGTGCCAGCAGCGTAGGCGGAAGAACTAATGAAAAACTGTTTTTT. Amino acid sequence: CASSVGGRTNEKLFF.

The chain links TRBV7-6 to TRBJ1-1; unclear D gene. The CDR3 runs to 13 residues. Trimming removed 1 base from V and 7 bases from J, with 10 bases in between. The germline V gene has CDR1 SGHVS and CDR2 FNYEAQ. The CDR3 DNA follows: TGTGCCAGCAGCTTAGTCTCGGGGAGTGAAGCTTTCTTT. This codes for CASSLVSGSEAFF.

This chain joins TRBV14 and TRBJ1-1; TRBD1 matches at 11 bases. Germline V CDR1 and CDR2: SGHDN, FVKESK. The CDR3 contains 14 residues. With 6 bases clipped from V and 5 bases from J, the junction kept 5 bases outside the gene matches. In DNA form, the CDR3 reads TGTGCCAGCAGAAGGACAGGGGGCGGAACTGAAGCTTTCTTT. It translates to CASRRTGGGTEAFF.

The CDR3 loop is CASSVVPSGSYNEQFF. CDR3 bases: TGTGCCAGCAGCGTAGTGCCTAGCGGCTCCTACAATGAGCAGTTCTTC. This chain links TRBV9 with TRBJ2-1; 7 nucleotides align to TRBD2. The CDR3 covers 16 residues. Trimming took 0 bases from V and 0 from J; bases not matched to a gene: 3. Germline V lookup: CDR1 SGDLS, CDR2 YYNGEE.

The chain is built from TRBV24-1 and TRBJ2-1; the match to TRBD1 covers 8 bases. The CDR3 loop spans 18 amino acids. V lost 1 base to trimming and J lost 0 bases; unmatched junction nucleotides: 7. Germline assignment: CDR1 KGHDR and CDR2 SFDVKD. This CDR3 reads CATSDFRTGKSSYNEQFF. Written as DNA, the CDR3 is TGTGCCACCAGTGATTTCAGGACAGGGAAGAGCTCCTACAATGAGCAGTTCTTC.

CDR3: CASSFTGISEQYF. The DNA for the CDR3 is TGTGCCAGCAGCTTCACAGGGATTTCCGAGCAGTACTTC. V and J are TRBV7-9 and TRBJ2-7; TRBD1 might be the D (6 bases). CDR1 and CDR2 (germline): SEHNR, FQNEAQ (reference sequence). Trimming shortened V by 3 bases and J by 6 bases, and 12 bases separated the two germline ends. The CDR3 has 13 amino acids. The variable domain in full, completed from reference TRBV7-9 and TRBJ2-7, reads DTGVSQNPRHKITKRGQNVTFRCDPISEHNRLYWYRQTLGQGPEFLTYFQNEAQLEKSRLLSDRFSAERPKGSFSTLEIQRTEQGDSAMYLCASSFTGISEQYFGPGTRLTVT.

This chain links TRBV7-9 with TRBJ1-1; D is unresolved. The CDR3 is 15 amino acids. Germline values: CDR1 SEHNR, CDR2 FQNEAQ (reference sequence). V was clipped by 5 bases and J by 0 bases, with 13 bases between them. CDR3 DNA: TGTGCCAGCAGCCCCCGTCTACTTATGAACACTGAAGCTTTCTTT. Translated: CASSPRLLMNTEAFF.

This chain joins TRBV11-1 and TRBJ1-1; D is ambiguous. The CDR3 totals 13 residues. Germline V gene data show CDR1 as SGHAT and CDR2 as FQDESV (reference sequence). Trimming removed 1 base at V and 3 bases at J, with 6 bases between. The CDR3 sequence is CASSLDKYTEAFF. The CDR3 DNA reads TGTGCCAGCAGCTTAGATAAATACACTGAAGCTTTCTTT.

The rearrangement uses TRBV6-5 and TRBJ2-7; 8 positions agree with TRBD2. The CDR3 loop spans 12 amino acids. Per germline, CDR1 MNHEY and CDR2 SVGAGI. V trimming: 8 bases; J trimming: 6 bases; junction bases outside the gene matches: 6. The CDR3 is CASRAGLAEQYF. The CDR3 nucleotides read TGTGCCAGCCGCGCCGGACTAGCCGAGCAGTACTTC.

V gene TRBV5-6 combines with J gene TRBJ2-1; 7 bases map to TRBD1. The V and J ends lost 0 bases and 9 bases, in that order; junction bases with no gene match: 3. Germline CDR1 and CDR2: SGHDT and YYEEEE. This CDR3 comprises 13 residues. The CDR3 region has the DNA TGTGCCAGCAGCTTGGCCCGGACAGGTGAGCAGTTCTTC. Protein: CASSLARTGEQFF.

The CDR3 nucleotides read TGTGCCTGGAAACAGGGATCACCCCTCCACTTT. It encodes CAWKQGSPLHF. V usage is TRBV30 and J usage is TRBJ1-6, with a weak D call TRBD1 (6 bases). The CDR3 contains 11 residues. Germline V gene lookup returns CDR1 GTSNPN and CDR2 SVGIG (reference sequence). V gave up 4 bases and J gave up 10 bases, with 8 bases separating them.

This clone was found a few times. The chain links TRBV5-1 to TRBJ1-1, with D tentatively TRBD1 (5 bases). This CDR3 region has 13 residues. The V and J ends lost 0 bases and 5 bases respectively, with 8 bases between them. Germline V gene data show CDR1 as SGHRS and CDR2 as YFSETQ. The CDR3 region is CASSLAGVTEAFF. The CDR3 bases are TGCGCCAGCAGCTTGGCGGGGGTAACTGAAGCTTTCTTT. The entire variable domain, with the rest obtained from reference TRBV5-1 and TRBJ1-1, is as follows: KAGVTQTPRYLIKTRGQQVTLSCSPISGHRSVSWYQQTPGQGLQFLFEYFSETQRNKGNFPGRFSGRQFSNSRSEMNVSTLELGDSALYLCASSLAGVTEAFFGQGTRLTVV.

The chain carries TRBV12-5 and TRBJ2-5; D might be TRBD1 (5 bases). This CDR3 spans 12 amino acids. The V end lost 6 bases, the J end lost 5 bases, and 10 bases lay between the germline ends. Germline values: CDR1 LGHNT, CDR2 FRNRAP. This chain's CDR3 is CASGRQLETQYF. The CDR3 DNA follows: TGTGCTAGTGGCCGACAGCTGGAGACCCAGTACTTC.

The CDR3 loop is CASRTEISGNTIYF. The CDR3 DNA is TGCGCCAGCAGGACGGAGATCTCTGGAAACACCATATATTTT. V is TRBV5-1 and J is TRBJ1-3; D call uncertain. CDR3 length equals 14 residues. Trimming left V 5 bases short and J 0 bases short, with 9 bases between. CDR1 SGHRS and CDR2 YFSETQ come from the germline V gene.